Listed here is a single TCR beta chain. This receptor's antigen is unknown. Per-base quality was not reported, and no clone a single base away is much larger than it. The CDR3 measures 15 amino acids from cysteine to phenylalanine. Only CDR3 DNA remains: 45 bases, in frame from the first base. Trimming at the junction amounts to 6 bases on V and 3 bases on J, and the germline ends lie 15 bases apart. The donors were roughly 38 Caucasian individuals from Russia, aged 6 to 90 years, who were systemically healthy. Each donor gave roughly 9.5 milliliters of peripheral blood, collected into EDTA-treated Vacutainer tubes. Ficoll-Paque density-gradient centrifugation was used to isolate PBMCs, with at least 6.5 million obtained per sample. Total RNA, at least 6 micrograms per sample, was extracted from PBMCs with Trizol reagent. For every donor, flow cytometry on a PBMC aliquot measured the percentage of naive CD45RAhigh/CD27high T cells.

These data come from a study of blood T cells in healthy people across ages (dated by TCRdb to about 2015). About the study as a whole: In model experiments, template switching captured roughly one uniquely barcoded TCR beta cDNA molecule for every two T cells. The study analyzed two additional independent replicas of 1 million unique cDNA reads from the same blood draw for two donors, one aged 18 to 30 and one aged 80 or older. To avoid experimental bias, donors of different ages were randomly spread across the sequencing lanes. The donors were split into four age groups: young (average about 15 years), middle-aged (around 37), aged (approximately 60) and long-lived (82). The study measured age-related changes in TCR beta repertoire diversity using deep sequencing normalized with unique cDNA molecular identifiers. Study-wide findings and limitations: Conclusive comparison of naive and antigen-experienced compartments was prevented by the profiling of bulk unsorted PBMCs. The CMV infection status of donors was not known, potentially confounding age-related changes in expanded clonotypes. Observed TCR beta diversity per million T cells fell roughly linearly with age, and a significant reduction was already apparent by age around 40. Estimates of total diversity from one million sequenced T cells were regarded as lower bounds and underestimates. Compared with the aged group, the long-lived group had more naive CD4+ T cells, fewer expanded clones and increased TCR diversity, suggesting age selection. There was a strong correlation between observed TCR beta diversity and the percentage of naive T cells measured by flow cytometry.

Library creation used 5' RACE. The run used an Illumina HiSeq 2500. The second PCR ran for roughly 7 to 12 cycles and used a J-beta primer mix along with a sample-barcoded 5' primer. A unique molecular identifier was introduced onto each TCR beta cDNA molecule by a template-switch 5' adaptor carrying 12 random nucleotides. At least 2.5 million CDR3-containing paired-end reads were obtained from each sample. First-strand cDNA synthesis was performed from all RNA using the Mint cDNA synthesis kit, with priming by a TRBC-specific oligonucleotide. Following uracil-DNA glycosylase treatment, all cDNA underwent a first 18-cycle PCR with the universal primers M1SS and BC2_uni_R. The paper's processing steps were these. For normalization, 1 million high-quality reads were randomly selected from each sample, with every read carrying a distinct molecular identifier. Reads sharing molecular identifiers were discarded rather than binned into consensus sequences. MiTCR, run with a Q25 quality threshold and the strictest error-elimination algorithm, handled CDR3 identification, clonotype clustering and error correction. A nonparametric unseen species model using Euler transformation provided a lower-bound estimate of total TCR beta diversity. The raw public data were reprocessed by TCRdb itself: fastp quality trimming at Q25, MiXCR clonotype calling, in-frame beta chains only. Rows merge per CDR3 protein into single entries with the most common DNA and genes. The V and J calls come from TCRdb's annotation, not from the publication. The sample data list 1.5 million to 2 million distinct CDR3 sequences, and roughly 27% of these were observed just once. The ten largest clones take up less than 9.5% of the sample.

The sample was blood. The TCR sequence derives from a young woman in good health. The sequence links TRBV12-3 or TRBV12-4 to TRBJ1-5; a weak D assignment points to TRBD1 (6 bases agree). The sequence in DNA is TGTGCCAGCAGCCCTTCAGGGGCTCTCAATCAGCCCCAGCATTTT. Its amino acids are CASSPSGALNQPQHF.